The 10 T cell receptor beta chains below were found in one sample sequenced in a study of shared clonotypes between healthy human individuals. Measured with immunoSEQ multiplex PCR; TCRdb has only the in-frame clones, and not every one. Of 450,000 to 500,000 clones listed, 60% to 85% are singletons. Sample: PBMCs. These receptors originate from a woman in her thirties or forties in good health. Some clones in this sample may be carry-over from other donors' samples.

This clone was picked up a small number of times. The V gene is TRBV11-3, the J gene TRBJ2-2, with D possibly being TRBD2 (5 bases). The CDR3 spans 18 residues. Trimming pared 0 bases from V and 4 bases from J, leaving 18 bases between. Germline loops: CDR1 SGHNT, CDR2 YENEEA. CDR3 bases: TGTGCCAGCAGCTTAGAATACTGGCATCTCGAGGGCACCGGGGAGCTGTTTTTT. It is translated as CASSLEYWHLEGTGELFF.

Note on this clone: The CDR3 end shows no conserved phenylalanine or tryptophan, and so a read error is likely. This chain joins TRBV7-2 and TRBJ1-4; D possibly corresponds to TRBD1 (6 bases). Germline loops: CDR1 SGHTA, CDR2 FQGNSA. CDR3 length: 14 amino acids. The V end lost 5 bases, the J end lost 7 bases, and 14 bases lay between the germline ends. The CDR3 nucleotides are TGTGCCAGCAGCCCCAGGGGCGCGAGTGAAAAACTGTTTCTT. It yields the protein CASSPRGASEKLFL.

The V call is TRBV5-4, the J call TRBJ2-7, with D possibly matching TRBD2 (5 bases). Germline V gene sequence: CDR1 SGHNT, CDR2 YYREEE (reference sequence). CDR3 length: 16 residues. V lost 1 base, J lost 0 bases, and 14 bases lay in between. Here the CDR3 reads CASSLSTLASSYEQYF. Here the CDR3 DNA reads TGTGCCAGCAGCTTGAGTACCCTAGCCAGCTCCTACGAGCAGTACTTC.

The rearrangement joins TRBV5-4 to TRBJ2-3, with TRBD1 matching 10 bases. The germline CDR1 and CDR2 sequences are SGHNT and YYREEE (reference sequence). The CDR3 spans 16 residues. The J segment lost 2 bases and the V segment lost 6 bases, leaving 9 bases of the junction unmatched. CDR3 bases: TGTGCCAGCAACCCTCTCGGGACAGGGGTCACAGATACGCAGTATTTT. Translated: CASNPLGTGVTDTQYF.

The gene calls are TRBV11-2 and TRBJ2-3; 9 positions agree with TRBD2. Trimming cost V 4 bases and J 3 bases; bases outside gene matches: 5. The CDR3 has 15 amino acids. Per the germline V gene, CDR1 is SGHAT and CDR2 is FQNNGV. The CDR3 loop reads CASSYHLAGTDTQYF. CDR3 DNA sequence: TGTGCCAGCAGCTATCATCTAGCGGGAACAGATACGCAGTATTTT.

The chain combines TRBV2 with TRBJ1-6, with a tentative D call TRBD1 (5 bases). The V end lost 6 bases, the J end lost 15 bases, and 15 bases lay between the germline ends. CDR3 length: 12 amino acids. Germline CDR1 SNHLY, CDR2 FYNNEI. CDR3 coding DNA: TGTGCCAGCAGCCCAAGAGGGGTTCTCCTCCACTTT. Its translation: CASSPRGVLLHF.

This chain uses TRBV29-1 with TRBJ2-1; tentatively, D is TRBD1 (6 bases). The V gene lost 2 bases and the J gene lost 8 bases, with 10 bases spanning the gap. Germline CDR1 SQVTM, CDR2 ANQGSEA. CDR3 size: 12 residues. The CDR3 bases are TGCAGCGTTGAAACGGACAGCTATGAGCAGTTCTTC. This encodes CSVETDSYEQFF.

J is TRBJ1-1 and V is TRBV27, with D tentatively TRBD1 (5 bases). Germline CDR1 reads MNHEY; CDR2 reads SMNVEV (reference sequence). V was clipped by 4 bases and J by 0 bases, with 9 bases between them. This CDR3 contains 14 residues. The CDR3 loop is CASSSGAMNTEAFF. CDR3 nucleotides: TGTGCCAGCAGTTCCGGGGCTATGAACACTGAAGCTTTCTTT.

The V call is TRBV5-4, the J call TRBJ2-7; the match to TRBD1 covers 9 bases. The CDR3 has 14 amino acids. The V gene's germline CDR1 is SGHNT and CDR2 YYREEE (reference sequence). After removal of 0 bases from V and 4 bases from J, the junction contained 2 bases not matched to a gene. CDR3 in amino acids: CASSLDRGPYEQYF. The CDR3, as DNA: TGTGCCAGCAGCTTGGACAGGGGGCCGTACGAGCAGTACTTC.

As to this clone: Given a much more abundant clone one base away, this may be a read error. V gene TRBV9 combines with J gene TRBJ1-1, with a tentative D call TRBD1 (5 bases). From germline, CDR1 is SGDLS and CDR2 YYNGEE. This CDR3 is built from 13 residues. V lost 3 bases and J 0 bases, leaving 6 bases between the germline ends. The CDR3: CASSAGMNTEAFF. CDR3 DNA: TGTGCCAGCAGCGCAGGGATGAACACTGAAGCTTTCTTT.